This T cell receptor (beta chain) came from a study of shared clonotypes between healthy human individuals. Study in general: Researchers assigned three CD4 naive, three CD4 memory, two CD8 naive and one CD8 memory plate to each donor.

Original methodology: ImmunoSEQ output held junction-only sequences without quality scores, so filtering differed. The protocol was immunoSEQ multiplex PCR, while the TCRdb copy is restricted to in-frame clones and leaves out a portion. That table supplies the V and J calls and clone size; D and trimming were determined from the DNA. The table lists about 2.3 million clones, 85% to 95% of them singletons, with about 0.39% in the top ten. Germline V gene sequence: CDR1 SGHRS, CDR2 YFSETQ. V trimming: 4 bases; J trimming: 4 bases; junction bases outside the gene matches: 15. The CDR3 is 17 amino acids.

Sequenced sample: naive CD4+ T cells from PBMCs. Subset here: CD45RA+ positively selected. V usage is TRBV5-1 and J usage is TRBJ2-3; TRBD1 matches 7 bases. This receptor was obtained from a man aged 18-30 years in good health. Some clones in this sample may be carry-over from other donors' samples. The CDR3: CASSRTGPTLASDTQYF. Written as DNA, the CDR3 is TGCGCCAGCAGCCGGACAGGCCCAACCTTAGCTTCAGATACGCAGTATTTT.